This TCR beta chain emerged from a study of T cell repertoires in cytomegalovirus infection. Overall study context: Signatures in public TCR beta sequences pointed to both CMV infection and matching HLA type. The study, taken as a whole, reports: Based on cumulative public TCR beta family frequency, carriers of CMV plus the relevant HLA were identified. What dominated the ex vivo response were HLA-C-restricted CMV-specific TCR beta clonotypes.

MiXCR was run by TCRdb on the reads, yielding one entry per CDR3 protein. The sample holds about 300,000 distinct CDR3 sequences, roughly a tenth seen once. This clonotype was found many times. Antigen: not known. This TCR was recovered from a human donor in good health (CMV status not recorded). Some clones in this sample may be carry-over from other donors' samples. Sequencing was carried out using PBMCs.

DNA of the CDR3: TGTGCCAGCAGCTTTTCGGACAGTGAAGCTTTCTTT. Translating it yields CASSFSDSEAFF. This chain connects TRBV5-4 to TRBJ1-1, with D tentatively TRBD1 (6 bases). CDR3 length: 12 amino acids. The germline CDR1 and CDR2 sequences are SGHNT and YYREEE (reference sequence). V gave up 2 bases and J gave up 7 bases, with 9 bases separating them.